What follows is one TCR beta chain and its context. Its antigen is currently unknown. This entry is derived from a study of cytomegalovirus exposure and HLA in healthy donors. Study-wide results and limits: Three CMV-associated chains were confirmed in vitro to be specific for CMV antigens. Researchers catalogued approximately 160 TCR beta chains as cytomegalovirus-associated.

Produced via immunoSEQ multiplex PCR; TCRdb's table is partial and in-frame only. The table lists 100,000 to 150,000 clones, 89% of them singletons, with 2% to 2.5% in the top ten. Germline V gene sequence: CDR1 SGHDT, CDR2 YYEEEE. The length of the CDR3 is 17 residues. V trimming: 1 base; J trimming: 4 bases; junction bases outside the gene matches: 7. Sequencing input: PBMCs. V usage is TRBV5-6 and J usage is TRBJ2-1; TRBD2 matches at 11 bases. The source is a woman between 18 and 29 years old in good health and CMV-seronegative. Written as DNA, the CDR3 is TGTGCCAGCAGCTTGTGGTTGACTAGCGGGAATTACAATGAGCAGTTCTTC. It yields the protein CASSLWLTSGNYNEQFF.